The T cell receptor beta chain described here comes from a study of vaccination and CD4 T cells after COVID-19. Study summary: In the convalescent group, nasal swab PCR was SARS-CoV-2 positive; under 10 cases were mild and one severe.

As regards this clonotype: The antigen is unknown.

Cultured CD4+ T cells had their DNA profiled by the Oncomine TCR Beta short-read assay. TCRdb re-called the PCR reads through MiXCR, storing one row per CDR3 protein. In the table there are around 15,000 distinct CDR3 sequences, roughly 50% of which are singletons. Study-wide points: The median proportion of reactive clones detected only post-vaccination in convalescent patients was 75% to 90%.

Specified treatment: roughly ten-day PBMC culture with coronavirus spike peptide pools or control peptides (ViraFEST assay). Peptide pools at 8.5 to 10 ug/ml stimulated around 2 million PBMCs per well with 10 IU/ml IL-2. The sequencing here drew on CD4+ T cells from blood, cultured in vitro, taken before SARS-CoV-2 vaccination. The source is a human donor who had recovered from COVID-19.

In nucleotides, the CDR3 is TGTGCCATCCAATACACCGGGACTAGCGGACACACCGGGGAGCTGTTTTTT. It yields the protein CAIQYTGTSGHTGELFF. V and J are TRBV10-3 and TRBJ2-2, with 11 bases matching TRBD2. The ends lost 8 bases at V and 3 bases at J; junction bases unmatched: 11. Germline V CDR1 and CDR2: ENHRY, SYGVKD. This CDR3 contains 17 residues.